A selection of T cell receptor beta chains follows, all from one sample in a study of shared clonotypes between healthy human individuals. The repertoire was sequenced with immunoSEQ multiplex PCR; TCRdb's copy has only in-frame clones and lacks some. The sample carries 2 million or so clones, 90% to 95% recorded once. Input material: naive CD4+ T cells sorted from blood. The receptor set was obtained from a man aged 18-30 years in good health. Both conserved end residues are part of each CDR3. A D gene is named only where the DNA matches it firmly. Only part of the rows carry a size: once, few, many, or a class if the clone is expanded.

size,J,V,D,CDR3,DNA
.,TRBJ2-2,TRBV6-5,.,CASSLWRNTGELFF,TGTGCCAGCAGTTTGTGGAGGAACACCGGGGAGCTGTTTTTT
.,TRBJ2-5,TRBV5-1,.,CASSQDILETQYF,TGCGCCAGCAGCCAGGACATCCTCGAGACCCAGTACTTC
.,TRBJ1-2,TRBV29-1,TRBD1,CSVDRQGDYGYTF,TGCAGCGTTGATCGGCAGGGGGACTATGGCTACACCTTC
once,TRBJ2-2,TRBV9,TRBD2,CASSKTGTSVTGELFF,TGTGCCAGCAGCAAAACCGGGACTAGCGTTACCGGGGAGCTGTTTTTT
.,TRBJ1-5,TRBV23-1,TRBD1,CASRTAPDRARPQHF,TGCGCCAGCAGGACGGCGCCGGACAGGGCCAGGCCCCAGCATTTT
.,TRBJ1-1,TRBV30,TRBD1,CAWNGFGQVGTEAFF,TGTGCCTGGAATGGGTTTGGACAGGTAGGGACTGAAGCTTTCTTT
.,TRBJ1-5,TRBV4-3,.,CASSQESGNQPQHF,TGCGCCAGCAGCCAAGAATCGGGGAATCAGCCCCAGCATTTT
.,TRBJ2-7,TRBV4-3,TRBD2,CASSQDGSAGVSEQYF,TGCGCCAGCAGCCAAGACGGATCAGCGGGAGTAAGTGAGCAGTACTTC
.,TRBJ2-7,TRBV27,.,CASSPISRSSYEQYF,TGTGCCAGCAGTCCCATCTCCAGGAGCTCCTACGAGCAGTACTTC
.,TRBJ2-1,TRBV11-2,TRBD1,CASSRDRGLYNEQFF,TGTGCCAGCAGCCGGGACAGGGGACTATACAATGAGCAGTTCTTC
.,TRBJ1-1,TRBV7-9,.,CATASGGNTEAFF,TGTGCCACCGCCTCCGGGGGGAACACTGAAGCTTTCTTT
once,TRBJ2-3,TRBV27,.,CASRQTGTGPDTQYF,TGTGCCAGCAGGCAAACCGGGACGGGGCCAGATACGCAGTATTTT
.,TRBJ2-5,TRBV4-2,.,CASSQDGQTQYF,TGTGCCAGCAGCCAAGATGGGCAGACCCAGTACTTC
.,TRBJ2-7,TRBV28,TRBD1,CASSWGTGYEQYF,TGTGCCAGCAGTTGGGGGACAGGGTACGAGCAGTACTTC
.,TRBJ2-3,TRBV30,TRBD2,CAWSSFGTRLATQYF,TGTGCCTGGAGTTCTTTCGGGACTAGGCTAGCTACGCAGTATTTT
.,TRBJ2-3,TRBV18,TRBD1,CASSPPSGGTQYF,TGTGCCAGCTCACCACCTTCAGGGGGCACGCAGTATTTT
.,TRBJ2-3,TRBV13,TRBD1,CASSLDRASTDTQYF,TGTGCCAGCAGCCTAGACAGGGCTTCTACAGATACGCAGTATTTT
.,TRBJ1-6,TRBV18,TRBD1,CASSPSQGYNSPLHF,TGTGCCAGCTCACCTTCACAGGGGTATAATTCACCCCTCCACTTT
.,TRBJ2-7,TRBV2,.,CASSADLSEQYF,TGTGCCAGCAGTGCTGACTTGTCCGAGCAGTACTTC
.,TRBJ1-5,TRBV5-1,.,CASSSGEGGSQPQHF,TGCGCCAGCAGCTCCGGGGAGGGTGGAAGCCAGCCCCAGCATTTT
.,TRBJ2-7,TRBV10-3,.,CAVRTLAGQSYEQYF,TGTGCCGTACGGACCCTGGCCGGACAATCCTACGAGCAGTACTTC
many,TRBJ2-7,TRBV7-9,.,CASSLGHAGNYEQYF,TGTGCCAGCAGCTTAGGCCACGCAGGCAACTACGAGCAGTACTTC
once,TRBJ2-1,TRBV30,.,CAWSPQGPNEQFF,TGTGCCTGGTCTCCTCAGGGGCCCAATGAGCAGTTCTTC
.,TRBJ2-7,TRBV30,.,CACRPPGTREYEQYF,TGTGCCTGTAGACCTCCAGGGACGAGGGAGTACGAGCAGTACTTC
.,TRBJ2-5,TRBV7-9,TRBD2,CASSLLAGVETQYF,TGTGCCAGCAGCCTCCTAGCGGGGGTGGAGACCCAGTACTTC
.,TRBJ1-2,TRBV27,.,CASSSLGQNYGYTF,TGTGCCAGCAGTTCTCTAGGACAGAACTATGGCTACACCTTC
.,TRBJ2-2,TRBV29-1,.,CSVGPLGTGELFF,TGCAGCGTTGGTCCCCTAGGCACCGGGGAGCTGTTTTTT
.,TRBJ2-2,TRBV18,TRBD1,CASSPPGQADTGELFF,TGTGCCAGCTCTCCTCCGGGACAGGCGGACACCGGGGAGCTGTTTTTT
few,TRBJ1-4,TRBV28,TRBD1,CASEEGARGKLFF,TGTGCCAGCGAGGAGGGGGCGAGGGGAAAACTGTTTTTT
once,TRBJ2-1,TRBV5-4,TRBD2,CASSLSSGSGNEQFF,TGTGCCAGCAGCTTATCGAGCGGGAGTGGTAATGAGCAGTTCTTC
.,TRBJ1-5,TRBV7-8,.,CASSLETRLNQPQHF,TGCGCCAGCAGCTTAGAGACCCGACTAAATCAGCCCCAGCATTTT